These 17 T cell receptor beta chains originate from one sample sequenced in a study of T cells in Graves' hyperthyroidism and ophthalmopathy. RNA transcripts gave rise to amplified TCR beta CDR3 regions. The study used the HTBI primer set for a first-round RT-PCR of the TCR CDR3. In TCRdb, the multiplex PCR reads were re-called with MiXCR into one record per CDR3 protein. This table holds approximately 640,000 distinct CDR3 sequences, 15% to 20% found once. Input material: blood. Receptors originate from a man aged 45-65 years with Graves' hyperthyroidism.

A few counts support this clonotype. V gene TRBV9 combines with J gene TRBJ2-7, with unresolved D. Germline CDR1 is SGDLS and CDR2 is YYNGEE. Deletions cut 0 bases from V and 2 bases from J, with 12 bases between. CDR3 length: 15 residues. CDR3 DNA sequence: TGTGCCAGCAGCGTAGAAGGATCTTTTGCCTACGAGCAGTACTTC. Translated, it gives CASSVEGSFAYEQYF. Full variable domain (rest looked up from reference TRBV9 and TRBJ2-7): DSGVTQTPKHLITATGQRVTLRCSPRSGDLSVYWYQQSLDQGLQFLIQYYNGEERAKGNILERFSAQQFPDLHSELNLSSLELGDSALYFCASSVEGSFAYEQYFGPGTRLTVT.

This clonotype was seen ten or more times. The chain uses TRBV20-1 and TRBJ2-3; 11 bases are shared with TRBD1. The CDR3 is 16 amino acids. Germline CDR1 is DFQATT and CDR2 is SNEGSKA (reference sequence). Unmatched junction bases numbered 11, after V lost 4 bases and J lost 5 bases. CDR3: CSAMPQDRGQGDTQYF. The DNA of the CDR3 is TGCAGTGCTATGCCCCAGGACAGGGGGCAGGGAGATACGCAGTATTTT.

The chain recombines TRBV3-1 with TRBJ1-2, with D unresolved. This CDR3 has 11 amino acids. Trimming shortened V by 0 bases and J by 9 bases, and 5 bases separated the two germline ends. CDR1 LGHDT and CDR2 YNNKEL come from the germline V gene (reference sequence). CDR3 nucleotides: TGTGCCAGCAGCCAAGAAGGTAGCTACACCTTC. Encoded protein: CASSQEGSYTF.

This clonotype was observed many times. This chain links TRBV6-2 or TRBV6-3 with TRBJ2-7; TRBD2 might be the D (6 bases). Germline assignment: CDR1 MNHEY and CDR2 SVGEGT. This CDR3 comprises 13 residues. Trimming removed 8 bases at V and 0 bases at J, with 11 bases between. Written as DNA, the CDR3 is TGTGCCAGCCTTGGACTACCCTCCTACGAGCAGTACTTC. It encodes CASLGLPSYEQYF.

This clonotype was counted only a few times. V and J are TRBV12-3 or TRBV12-4 and TRBJ2-3; D is possibly TRBD2 (6 bases). V was trimmed by 3 bases and J by 1 base, leaving 14 bases between them. The length of the CDR3 is 16 residues. DNA for the CDR3: TGTGCCAGCAGTTTTTTTAGCGGCTTCCGCACAGATACGCAGTATTTT. Amino acid sequence: CASSFFSGFRTDTQYF.

This clonotype was seen at least ten times. The chain employs TRBV28 and TRBJ1-5; a weak D match, TRBD1 (5 bases). The CDR3 runs 13 residues. Germline-derived CDR1 and CDR2 are MDHEN and SYDVKM. Trimming shortened V by 7 bases and J by 3 bases, and 10 bases separated the two germline ends. CDR3 bases: TGTGCCAGCACCAACAGGTTCAATCAGCCCCAGCATTTT. Encoded protein: CASTNRFNQPQHF.

In regard to this clonotype: Given a much more abundant clone one base away, this may be a read error. V usage is TRBV28 and J usage is TRBJ1-5; a weak D match, TRBD1 (5 bases). Trimming removed 5 bases from V and 3 bases from J, with 11 bases in between. This CDR3 has 14 residues. Germline V gene sequence: CDR1 MDHEN, CDR2 SYDVKM. The CDR3 coding sequence is TGTGCCAGCAGTGGCAGACAGCTCAATCAGCCCCAGCATTTT. Residues: CASSGRQLNQPQHF.

This clonotype was seen only once. A much larger clone is a single base away; this may be a read error. V is TRBV30 and J is TRBJ1-2; no firm D call. CDR3 length equals 12 residues. Germline V gives CDR1 GTSNPN, CDR2 SVGIG (reference sequence). The V end lost 0 bases, the J end lost 7 bases, and 9 bases lay between the germline ends. The CDR3 here is CAWSVHRSGYTF. The CDR3 DNA reads TGTGCCTGGAGTGTACACCGATCTGGCTACACCTTC. Full variable domain (rest looked up from reference TRBV30 and TRBJ1-2): SQTIHQWPATLVQPVGSPLSLECTVEGTSNPNLYWYRQAAGRGLQLLFYSVGIGQISSEVPQNLSASRPQDRQFILSSKKLLLSDSGFYLCAWSVHRSGYTFGSGTRLTVV.

This clonotype came up a few times. V usage is TRBV28 and J usage is TRBJ2-7, with a weak D call TRBD2 (5 bases). Germline assignment: CDR1 MDHEN and CDR2 SYDVKM. The CDR3 loop spans 15 amino acids. V was pared by 5 bases and J by 3 bases, with 17 bases between. For the CDR3, the DNA is TGTGCCAGCAGTCCCGGGGTGCCTAAACTCTACGAGCAGTACTTC. Residues: CASSPGVPKLYEQYF.

V gene TRBV4-1 combines with J gene TRBJ1-1; D unclear. This CDR3 spans 13 amino acids. Germline values: CDR1 MGHRA, CDR2 YSYEKL. V was pared by 3 bases and J by 7 bases, with 12 bases between. The CDR3 region has the DNA TGCGCCAGCAGCCAGCTCCTGAGAGATGAAGCTTTCTTT. Translated: CASSQLLRDEAFF.

There are many counts of this clonotype. CDR3 in DNA: TGTGCCAGCAGTCCCGGGACAGGGAGGGGGTATAATTCACCCCTCCACTTT. Its translation: CASSPGTGRGYNSPLHF. This sequence joins TRBV28 and TRBJ1-6, with TRBD1 matching 9 bases. V gave up 5 bases and J gave up 4 bases; unmatched junction bases: 9. CDR3 length equals 17 residues. In germline, CDR1 is MDHEN, CDR2 SYDVKM.

On this clonotype: Since a much larger clone is just one base distant, this may be a read error. This chain links TRBV25-1 with TRBJ2-1; no firm D call. Trimming left V 4 bases short and J 4 bases short, with 17 bases between. The CDR3 length is 16 residues. CDR1 and CDR2 (germline): MGHDK, SYGVNS. The chain's CDR3 is CASSGLPGLEYNEQFF. CDR3 nucleotides: TGTGCCAGCAGTGGATTGCCAGGATTGGAGTACAATGAGCAGTTCTTC.

This clonotype turned up a few times. The rearrangement links TRBV19 to TRBJ2-7; 8 bases map to TRBD1. The CDR3 contains 16 residues. From germline, CDR1 is LNHDA and CDR2 SQIVND (reference sequence). V gave up 4 bases and J gave up 0 bases; unmatched junction bases: 8. The CDR3 region is CASSNSDRAFSYEQYF. CDR3 in DNA: TGTGCCAGTAGTAACTCGGACAGGGCGTTCTCCTACGAGCAGTACTTC.

This clonotype was recorded at least ten times. V and J are TRBV7-6 and TRBJ2-7; 7 bases are shared with TRBD1. Germline CDR1 and CDR2: SGHVS and FNYEAQ. There are 13 residues in the CDR3. Trimming at V came to 5 bases and at J to 2 bases, leaving 3 bases not matched to a gene. CDR3 region: CASSRDRTYEQYF. The CDR3 nucleotides are TGTGCCAGCAGCAGGGACAGAACCTACGAGCAGTACTTC.

V is TRBV10-1 and J is TRBJ2-7; 7 positions match TRBD1. Germline CDR1 is WNHNN and CDR2 is SYGVQD (reference sequence). The CDR3 has 15 amino acids. Losses at the gene ends were 0 bases for V and 2 bases for J; bases not matched to a gene: 4. The CDR3 loop is CASSESRQGTYEQYF. CDR3 sequence (DNA): TGCGCCAGCAGTGAGTCTAGACAGGGTACCTACGAGCAGTACTTC.

The CDR3 coding sequence is TGCGCCAGCAGCTCGACATTAGCGTCAGATACGCAGTATTTT. Amino acids: CASSSTLASDTQYF. This sequence joins TRBV5-1 and TRBJ2-3, with a tentative D call TRBD2 (5 bases). The CDR3 runs to 14 residues. The V end was cut by 3 bases, the J end by 4 bases, with 12 bases between. The germline CDR1 and CDR2 sequences are SGHRS and YFSETQ.

This clonotype was detected only a few times. The chain employs TRBV12-5 and TRBJ2-1; D gene uncertain. Trimming shortened V by 6 bases and J by 7 bases, and 10 bases separated the two germline ends. This CDR3 has 12 amino acids. Per the germline V gene, CDR1 is LGHNT and CDR2 is FRNRAP. CDR3 residues: CASGLLPNEQFF. The CDR3 DNA reads as TGTGCTAGTGGGCTCCTCCCTAATGAGCAGTTCTTC.